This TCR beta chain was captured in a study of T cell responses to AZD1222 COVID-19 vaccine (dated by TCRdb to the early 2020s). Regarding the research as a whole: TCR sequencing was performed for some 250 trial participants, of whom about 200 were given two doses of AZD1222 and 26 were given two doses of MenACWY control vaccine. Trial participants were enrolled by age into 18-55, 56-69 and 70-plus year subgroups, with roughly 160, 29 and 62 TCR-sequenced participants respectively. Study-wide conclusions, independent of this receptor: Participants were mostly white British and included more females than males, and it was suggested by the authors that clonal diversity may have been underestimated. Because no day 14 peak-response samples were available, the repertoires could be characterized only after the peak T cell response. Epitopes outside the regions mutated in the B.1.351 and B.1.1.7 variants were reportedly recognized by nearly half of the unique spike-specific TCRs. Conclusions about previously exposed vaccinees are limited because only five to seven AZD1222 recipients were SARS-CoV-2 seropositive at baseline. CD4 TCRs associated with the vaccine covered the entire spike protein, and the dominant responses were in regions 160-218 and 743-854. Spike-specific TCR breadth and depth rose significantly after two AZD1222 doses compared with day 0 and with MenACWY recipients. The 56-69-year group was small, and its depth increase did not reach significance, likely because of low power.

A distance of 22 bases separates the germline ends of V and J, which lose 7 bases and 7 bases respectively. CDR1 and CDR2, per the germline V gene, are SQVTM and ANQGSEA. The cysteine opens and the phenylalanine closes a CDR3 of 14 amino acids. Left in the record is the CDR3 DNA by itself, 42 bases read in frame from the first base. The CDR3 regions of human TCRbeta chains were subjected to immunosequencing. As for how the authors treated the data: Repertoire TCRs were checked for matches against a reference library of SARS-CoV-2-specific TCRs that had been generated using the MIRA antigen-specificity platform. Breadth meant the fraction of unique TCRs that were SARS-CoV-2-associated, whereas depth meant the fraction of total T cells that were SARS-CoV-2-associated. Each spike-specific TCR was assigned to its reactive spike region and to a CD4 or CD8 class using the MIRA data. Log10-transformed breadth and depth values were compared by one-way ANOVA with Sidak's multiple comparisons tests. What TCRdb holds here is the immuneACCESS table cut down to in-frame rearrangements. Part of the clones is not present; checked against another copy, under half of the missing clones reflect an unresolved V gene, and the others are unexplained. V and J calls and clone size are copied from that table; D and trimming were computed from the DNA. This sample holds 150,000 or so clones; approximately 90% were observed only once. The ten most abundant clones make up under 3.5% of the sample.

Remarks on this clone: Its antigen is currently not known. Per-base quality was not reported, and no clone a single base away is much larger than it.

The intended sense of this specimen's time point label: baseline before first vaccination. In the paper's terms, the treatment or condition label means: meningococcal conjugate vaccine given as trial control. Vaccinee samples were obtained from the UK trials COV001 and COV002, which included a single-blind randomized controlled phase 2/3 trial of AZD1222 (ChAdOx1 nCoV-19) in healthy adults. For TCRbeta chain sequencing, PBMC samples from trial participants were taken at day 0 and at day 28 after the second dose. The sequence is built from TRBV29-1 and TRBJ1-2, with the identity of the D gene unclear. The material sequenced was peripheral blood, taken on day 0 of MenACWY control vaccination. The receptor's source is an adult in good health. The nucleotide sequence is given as TGCAGCGGGGATCCGGACGGAGGATGGGGTGGCTACACCTTC. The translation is CSGDPDGGWGGYTF.